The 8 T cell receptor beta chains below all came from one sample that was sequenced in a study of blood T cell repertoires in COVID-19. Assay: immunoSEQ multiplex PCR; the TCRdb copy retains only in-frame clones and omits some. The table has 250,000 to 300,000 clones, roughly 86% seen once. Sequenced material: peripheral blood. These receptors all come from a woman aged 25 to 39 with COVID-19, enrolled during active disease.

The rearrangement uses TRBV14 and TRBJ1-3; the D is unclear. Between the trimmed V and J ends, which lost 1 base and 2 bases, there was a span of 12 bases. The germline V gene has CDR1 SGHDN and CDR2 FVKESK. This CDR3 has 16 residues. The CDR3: CASSQVAGSTGNTIYF. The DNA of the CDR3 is TGTGCCAGCAGCCAAGTTGCGGGATCTACTGGAAACACCATATATTTT.

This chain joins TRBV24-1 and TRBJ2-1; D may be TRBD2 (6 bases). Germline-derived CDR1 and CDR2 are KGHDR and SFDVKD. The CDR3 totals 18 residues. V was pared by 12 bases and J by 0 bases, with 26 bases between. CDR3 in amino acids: CASETWGVYSSSYNEQFF. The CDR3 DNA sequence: TGTGCCTCCGAGACGTGGGGGGTGTACAGTAGCTCCTACAATGAGCAGTTCTTC.

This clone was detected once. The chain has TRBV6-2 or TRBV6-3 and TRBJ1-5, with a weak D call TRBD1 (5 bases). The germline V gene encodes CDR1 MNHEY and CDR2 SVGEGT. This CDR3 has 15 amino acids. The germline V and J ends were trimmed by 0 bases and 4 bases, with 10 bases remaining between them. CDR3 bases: TGTGCCAGCAGTTACTCTGGACACATGAATCAGCCCCAGCATTTT. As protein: CASSYSGHMNQPQHF.

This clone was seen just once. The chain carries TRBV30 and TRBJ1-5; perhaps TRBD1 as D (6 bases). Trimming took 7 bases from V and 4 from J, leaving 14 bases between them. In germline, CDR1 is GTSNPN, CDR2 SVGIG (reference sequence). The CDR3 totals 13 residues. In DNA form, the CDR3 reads TGTGCCTCACAGGGAAGTGAAAATCAGCCCCAGCATTTT. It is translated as CASQGSENQPQHF. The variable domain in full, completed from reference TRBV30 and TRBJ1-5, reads SQTIHQWPATLVQPVGSPLSLECTVEGTSNPNLYWYRQAAGRGLQLLFYSVGIGQISSEVPQNLSASRPQDRQFILSSKKLLLSDSGFYLCASQGSENQPQHFGDGTRLSIL.

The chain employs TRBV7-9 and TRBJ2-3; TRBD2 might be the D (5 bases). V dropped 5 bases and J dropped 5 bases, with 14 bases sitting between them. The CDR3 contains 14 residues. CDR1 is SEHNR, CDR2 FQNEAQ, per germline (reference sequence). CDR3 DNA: TGTGCCAGCAGCCCCATTTTTGCGGGAGATACGCAGTATTTT. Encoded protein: CASSPIFAGDTQYF.

The CDR3, as DNA: TGTGCCAGCAGCTTCCCGGACAGGGACACTGAAGCTTTCTTT. Amino acids: CASSFPDRDTEAFF. The chain joins TRBV5-4 to TRBJ1-1, with TRBD1 matching 8 bases. This CDR3 contains 14 residues. The junction had 3 bases not matched to a gene; V was cut back by 2 bases and J by 3 bases. Germline CDR1 and CDR2: SGHNT and YYREEE (reference sequence).

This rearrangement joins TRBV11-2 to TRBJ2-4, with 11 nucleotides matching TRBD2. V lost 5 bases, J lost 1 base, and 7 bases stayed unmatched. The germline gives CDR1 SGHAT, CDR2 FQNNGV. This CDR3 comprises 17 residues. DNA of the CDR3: TGTGCCAGCAGCCATCTACCTAGCGGGGGGGCCAAAAACATTCAGTACTTC. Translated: CASSHLPSGGAKNIQYF.

DNA of the CDR3: TGTGCCAGCAGCCAGGCAGCGGGGGGGCTCGATACGCAGTATTTT. Its translation: CASSQAAGGLDTQYF. This chain links TRBV4-2 with TRBJ2-3, with TRBD2 identical over 10 bases. CDR1 and CDR2 from the germline V gene are LGHNA and YNFKEQ. The CDR3 totals 15 residues. The V segment lost 3 bases and the J segment 6 bases; nucleotides outside the gene matches: 6.